One and the same sample provided the 24 T cell receptor beta chains below, sequenced in a study of T cells in Graves' hyperthyroidism and ophthalmopathy (dated by TCRdb to about 2019). Libraries came from multiplex PCR. The sequencer was an Illumina HiSeq 2000. The TCR beta CDR3 regions were amplified from RNA transcripts. A first-round RT-PCR of the TCR CDR3 used the HTBI primer set with the Qiagen OneStep RT-PCR kit. In TCRdb, the public reads were trimmed at Q25 with fastp and aligned with MiXCR, with productive beta chains retained. Merged by CDR3 protein, the rows form single entries marked with the most common genes and DNA. Counted in this sample were 500,000 to 600,000 distinct CDR3 sequences; around 46% of them appeared once. About 8.3% of the sample is held by the ten biggest clonotypes. The source material was peripheral blood or thyroid tissue (not recorded which). The receptor set was obtained from a woman younger than 30 with Graves' hyperthyroidism.

This clonotype was counted at least ten times. This sequence joins TRBV20-1 and TRBJ2-7, with 7 nucleotides matching TRBD1. The germline gives CDR1 DFQATT, CDR2 SNEGSKA (reference sequence). This CDR3 has 13 residues. The V segment lost 2 bases and the J segment 3 bases; nucleotides outside the gene matches: 4. The CDR3 reads CSARTGVDYEQYF. The DNA for the CDR3 is TGCAGTGCTAGAACAGGGGTGGACTACGAGCAGTACTTC.

This clonotype was found many times. The chain recombines TRBV6-6 with TRBJ1-4, with unresolved D. From germline, CDR1 is MNHNY and CDR2 SVGAGI (reference sequence). The ends were cut back, 6 bases at V and 0 bases at J, with 5 bases in the middle. The length of the CDR3 is 13 residues. Here the CDR3 reads CASSESTNEKLFF. CDR3 coding DNA: TGTGCCAGCAGCGAGTCAACTAATGAAAAACTGTTTTTT.

This clonotype was observed once. The chain is built from TRBV10-2 and TRBJ2-7; TRBD2 matches at 12 bases. The CDR3 runs to 15 residues. V lost 3 bases, J lost 5 bases, and 5 bases stayed unmatched. Germline-derived CDR1 and CDR2 are WSHSY and SAAADI. CDR3 sequence: CASSETSGGYDEQYF. Here the CDR3 DNA reads TGCGCCAGCAGTGAAACTAGCGGGGGGTACGACGAGCAGTACTTC.

This clonotype was seen a handful of times. The CDR3 region is CASSYSGTRSHNEQFF. Here the CDR3 DNA reads TGTGCCAGCAGTTACTCCGGGACTAGGAGCCACAATGAGCAGTTCTTC. V is TRBV6-5 and J is TRBJ2-1, with TRBD2 identical over 8 bases. Germline lookup yields CDR1 MNHEY and CDR2 SVGAGI. The CDR3 totals 16 residues. The J segment lost 5 bases and the V segment lost 0 bases, leaving 6 bases of the junction unmatched.

Remarks on this clonotype: A clone one base away is much larger, so this may be a read error. The genes are TRBV13 and TRBJ2-2, with D unclear. CDR1 is PRHDT and CDR2 is FYEKMQ in the germline V gene (reference sequence). V was pared by 4 bases and J by 6 bases, with 9 bases between. CDR3 size: 13 residues. CDR3: CASSSEFAGELFF. The CDR3 nucleotides are TGTGCCAGCAGCTCGGAGTTCGCCGGGGAGCTGTTTTTT.

This clonotype showed up just a few times. The chain employs TRBV7-9 and TRBJ1-1, with 7 bases aligning to TRBD1. The V segment lost 5 bases and the J segment 0 bases; nucleotides outside the gene matches: 18. Germline V gene lookup returns CDR1 SEHNR and CDR2 FQNEAQ (reference sequence). The CDR3 spans 19 residues. CDR3 sequence: CASSQDILRGSMMNTEAFF. The CDR3 coding sequence is TGTGCCAGCAGCCAAGATATTCTCAGGGGGTCAATGATGAACACTGAAGCTTTCTTT.

This chain uses TRBV9 with TRBJ2-5; the match to TRBD2 covers 12 bases. Germline V gene sequence: CDR1 SGDLS, CDR2 YYNGEE. The CDR3 runs 19 residues. The trim removed 0 bases at V and 5 bases at J, leaving 14 bases unmatched. The CDR3 DNA reads TGTGCCAGCAGCGTAGTTGGACTAGCGGGACCTGGGGCCGGGGAGACCCAGTACTTC. Protein sequence: CASSVVGLAGPGAGETQYF.

In this sample, this clonotype turned up many times. The chain employs TRBV12-3 or TRBV12-4 and TRBJ2-7; 8 nucleotides agree with TRBD1. V lost 1 base to trimming and J lost 5 bases; unmatched junction nucleotides: 7. This CDR3 has 15 residues. CDR3 sequence reads: CASSLGTGLIHEQYF. The CDR3 region has the DNA TGTGCCAGCAGTTTAGGGACAGGGCTAATCCACGAGCAGTACTTC.

This clonotype was seen ten or more times. This chain joins TRBV24-1 and TRBJ2-7; 11 positions match TRBD1. Per the germline V gene, CDR1 is KGHDR and CDR2 is SFDVKD. There are 15 residues in the CDR3. Trimming cost V 2 bases and J 6 bases; bases outside gene matches: 5. CDR3 loop: CATSDSGTGGGEQYF. The CDR3 DNA sequence: TGTGCCACCAGTGATTCCGGGACAGGGGGAGGCGAGCAGTACTTC.

This clonotype came up once. This likely comes from a read error, as the CDR3 has no conserved phenylalanine or tryptophan at its end. The DNA is omitted, as the CDR3 cannot be located on it reliably, and the CDR3 follows TCRdb's listing. The gene calls are TRBV7-6 and TRBJ2-7; TRBD1 is taken as the D call from the table, unchecked against the DNA. Germline V lookup: CDR1 SGHVS, CDR2 FNYEAQ. The CDR3 is 11 residues long, counting both termini. The CDR3 spells CASSIRQGDNT.

The chain uses TRBV3-1 and TRBJ2-2; maybe TRBD2 (5 bases). CDR3 size: 16 residues. Germline V gene data show CDR1 as LGHDT and CDR2 as YNNKEL (reference sequence). Trimming pared 1 base from V and 5 bases from J, leaving 14 bases between. CDR3 in DNA: TGTGCCAGCAGCCAAGGAGCGGCGCGGGTAACCGGGGAGCTGTTTTTT. Encoded protein: CASSQGAARVTGELFF.

CDR3 nucleotides: TGCGCCAGCAGCTTGTCCCGCGGGTTCGACGGCTACACCTTC. Translating it yields CASSLSRGFDGYTF. This chain links TRBV5-1 with TRBJ1-2, with no clear D. Germline CDR1 is SGHRS and CDR2 is YFSETQ. V was clipped by 1 base and J by 8 bases, with 15 bases between them. CDR3 length equals 14 residues.

This clonotype was detected only a few times. This may be a read error: a much more frequent sequence differs by one nucleotide. The genes are TRBV24-1 and TRBJ1-4, with D uncertain. The CDR3 spans 13 residues. In germline, CDR1 is KGHDR, CDR2 SFDVKD. The CDR3, as DNA: TGTGCCACCAGTGGATCAACTAATGAAAAACTGCTTTTT. Translating gives CATSGSTNEKLLF.

Ten or more counts support this clonotype. The V gene is TRBV27, the J gene TRBJ1-2; D unresolved. CDR3 length: 12 residues. V dropped 2 bases and J dropped 8 bases, with 9 bases sitting between them. The V gene's germline CDR1 is MNHEY and CDR2 SMNVEV (reference sequence). The CDR3 sequence is CASSLTGVGYTF. CDR3 in DNA: TGTGCCAGCAGTTTAACCGGGGTCGGCTACACCTTC.

Regarding this clonotype: This may be a read error, as it is one base from a much larger clone. V is TRBV7-9 and J is TRBJ2-7; 8 bases match TRBD1. Germline V gene lookup returns CDR1 SEHNR and CDR2 FQNEAQ (reference sequence). With V trimmed by 6 bases and J by 5 bases, 6 bases remained unmatched. The CDR3 has 13 amino acids. CDR3 coding DNA: TGTGCCAGCAGGCCGGACAGGGTGGACGAGCAGTACTTC. It translates to CASRPDRVDEQYF.

The chain links TRBV7-9 to TRBJ1-1; perhaps TRBD1 as D (6 bases). The CDR3 sequence is 17 residues long. The V gene's germline CDR1 is SEHNR and CDR2 FQNEAQ (reference sequence). Trimming removed 5 bases at V and 1 base at J, with 20 bases between. The CDR3 loop reads CASSPSERGTKNTEAFF. In nucleotides, the CDR3 is TGTGCCAGCAGCCCAAGTGAGAGGGGGACAAAGAACACTGAAGCTTTCTTT.

The sample holds many counts of this clonotype. The chain recombines TRBV10-2 with TRBJ2-2; 14 bases align to TRBD2. CDR3 size: 20 residues. Germline CDR1 reads WSHSY; CDR2 reads SAAADI. Trimming at V came to 5 bases and at J to 6 bases, leaving 17 bases not matched to a gene. CDR3 loop: CASSRASGGLAGDLAGELFF. DNA of the CDR3: TGCGCCAGCAGTCGGGCTAGCGGGGGACTAGCGGGAGATCTAGCCGGGGAGCTGTTTTTT.

This clonotype was detected ten times or more. The chain joins TRBV6-5 to TRBJ1-3; a possible D gene is TRBD1 (5 bases). The CDR3 spans 18 residues. Germline V CDR1 and CDR2: MNHEY, SVGAGI. V was shortened by 2 bases and J by 3 bases, with 20 bases between the two germline ends. CDR3 bases: TGTGCCAGCAGTTACGCTCCGCCCGGGATGAGGGGTGGAAACACCATATATTTT. It codes for CASSYAPPGMRGGNTIYF.

V usage is TRBV5-1 and J usage is TRBJ1-2; possible D gene TRBD1, 5 bases. There are 13 residues in the CDR3. Trimming took 4 bases from V and 3 from J, leaving 10 bases between them. Germline V gives CDR1 SGHRS, CDR2 YFSETQ. For the CDR3, the DNA is TGCGCCAGCAGCCGCGGAGGGGACTATGGCTACACCTTC. This codes for CASSRGGDYGYTF.

This rearrangement joins TRBV7-8 to TRBJ2-7; perhaps TRBD1 as D (6 bases). The last part of the DNA fits TRBJ2-1 better; the J call may be wrong. Per germline, CDR1 SGHVS and CDR2 FQNEAQ. This CDR3 comprises 14 residues. Written as DNA, the CDR3 is TGTGCCAGCAGCAGAAGGACAGAGTCTTACGAGCAGTTCTTC. Amino acid sequence: CASSRRTESYEQFF.

This clonotype was counted many times. This chain connects TRBV5-5 to TRBJ1-4; the D is unclear. The V gene's germline CDR1 is SGHKS and CDR2 YYEKEE (reference sequence). The V end lost 4 bases, the J end lost 8 bases, and 15 bases lay between the germline ends. The CDR3 length is 14 residues. CDR3 in DNA: TGTGCCAGCAGCACCGACCCGTTTCGGGAAAAACTGTTTTTT. Translated: CASSTDPFREKLFF.

A note on this clonotype: A clone one base away is much larger, so this may be a read error. The chain recombines TRBV7-2 with TRBJ1-4, with 9 nucleotides matching TRBD1. The CDR3 has 15 residues. CDR1 and CDR2 from the germline V gene are SGHTA and FQGNSA. V trimming: 6 bases; J trimming: 4 bases; junction bases outside the gene matches: 6. CDR3 coding DNA: TGTGCCAGCAGGCGTCCGGGACAGGGTAATGAAAAACTGTTTTTT. Translation gives CASRRPGQGNEKLFF.

This sequence joins TRBV7-2 and TRBJ1-3, with D uncertain. Near its end, the DNA agrees better with TRBJ2-3, so the J call may be wrong. The CDR3 is made up of 14 amino acids. The germline V gene encodes CDR1 SGHTA and CDR2 FQGNSA. The CDR3 DNA follows: TGTGCCAGCAGCTCCCGGGCTCCACAGGATACGCAGTATTTT. It codes for CASSSRAPQDTQYF.

Concerning this clonotype itself: A single base separates this from a much larger clone, so it may be a read error. This likely comes from a read error, as the CDR3 has no conserved phenylalanine or tryptophan at its end. The chain is built from TRBV20-1 and TRBJ1-4; 7 bases match TRBD1. The germline V gene has CDR1 DFQATT and CDR2 SNEGSKA (reference sequence). The CDR3 spans 16 residues. This CDR3 reads CSARDPQTGYNEKLFL. CDR3 nucleotides: TGCAGTGCTCGAGACCCTCAGACAGGGTATAATGAAAAACTGTTTTTG.